This entry is about one T cell receptor beta chain. Germline loops: CDR1 SGDLS, CDR2 YYNGEE. This CDR3 has 13 amino acids. V lost 0 bases and J lost 12, with 10 bases in between. Ages ranged from about 18 to 89 years, with residence in around 24 US areas. Researchers sorted participants into cohorts using their self-reported clinical history. The sample comes from a study of blood T cell repertoires in COVID-19. In the study overall: COVID-19 samples from acute and convalescent phases originated in the United States, Italy and Spain. PBMCs, B-cell-depleted T cells, or T cells were the source of the cDNA or gDNA that made up the material.

The data were produced by immunoSEQ multiplex PCR, yet TCRdb's version contains in-frame clones alone and is incomplete. The data hold 200,000 or so clones, with 84% observed a single time. The rearrangement links TRBV9 to TRBJ1-6; D gene unclear. The sequence was obtained from a man aged 35 to 55 who had recovered from COVID-19. Sequencing was done on a sample of PBMCs or T cells enriched from blood (not recorded which). DNA of the CDR3: TGTGCCAGCAGCGTAGGGAGGTGGGGACCCCTCCACTTT. It yields the protein CASSVGRWGPLHF.